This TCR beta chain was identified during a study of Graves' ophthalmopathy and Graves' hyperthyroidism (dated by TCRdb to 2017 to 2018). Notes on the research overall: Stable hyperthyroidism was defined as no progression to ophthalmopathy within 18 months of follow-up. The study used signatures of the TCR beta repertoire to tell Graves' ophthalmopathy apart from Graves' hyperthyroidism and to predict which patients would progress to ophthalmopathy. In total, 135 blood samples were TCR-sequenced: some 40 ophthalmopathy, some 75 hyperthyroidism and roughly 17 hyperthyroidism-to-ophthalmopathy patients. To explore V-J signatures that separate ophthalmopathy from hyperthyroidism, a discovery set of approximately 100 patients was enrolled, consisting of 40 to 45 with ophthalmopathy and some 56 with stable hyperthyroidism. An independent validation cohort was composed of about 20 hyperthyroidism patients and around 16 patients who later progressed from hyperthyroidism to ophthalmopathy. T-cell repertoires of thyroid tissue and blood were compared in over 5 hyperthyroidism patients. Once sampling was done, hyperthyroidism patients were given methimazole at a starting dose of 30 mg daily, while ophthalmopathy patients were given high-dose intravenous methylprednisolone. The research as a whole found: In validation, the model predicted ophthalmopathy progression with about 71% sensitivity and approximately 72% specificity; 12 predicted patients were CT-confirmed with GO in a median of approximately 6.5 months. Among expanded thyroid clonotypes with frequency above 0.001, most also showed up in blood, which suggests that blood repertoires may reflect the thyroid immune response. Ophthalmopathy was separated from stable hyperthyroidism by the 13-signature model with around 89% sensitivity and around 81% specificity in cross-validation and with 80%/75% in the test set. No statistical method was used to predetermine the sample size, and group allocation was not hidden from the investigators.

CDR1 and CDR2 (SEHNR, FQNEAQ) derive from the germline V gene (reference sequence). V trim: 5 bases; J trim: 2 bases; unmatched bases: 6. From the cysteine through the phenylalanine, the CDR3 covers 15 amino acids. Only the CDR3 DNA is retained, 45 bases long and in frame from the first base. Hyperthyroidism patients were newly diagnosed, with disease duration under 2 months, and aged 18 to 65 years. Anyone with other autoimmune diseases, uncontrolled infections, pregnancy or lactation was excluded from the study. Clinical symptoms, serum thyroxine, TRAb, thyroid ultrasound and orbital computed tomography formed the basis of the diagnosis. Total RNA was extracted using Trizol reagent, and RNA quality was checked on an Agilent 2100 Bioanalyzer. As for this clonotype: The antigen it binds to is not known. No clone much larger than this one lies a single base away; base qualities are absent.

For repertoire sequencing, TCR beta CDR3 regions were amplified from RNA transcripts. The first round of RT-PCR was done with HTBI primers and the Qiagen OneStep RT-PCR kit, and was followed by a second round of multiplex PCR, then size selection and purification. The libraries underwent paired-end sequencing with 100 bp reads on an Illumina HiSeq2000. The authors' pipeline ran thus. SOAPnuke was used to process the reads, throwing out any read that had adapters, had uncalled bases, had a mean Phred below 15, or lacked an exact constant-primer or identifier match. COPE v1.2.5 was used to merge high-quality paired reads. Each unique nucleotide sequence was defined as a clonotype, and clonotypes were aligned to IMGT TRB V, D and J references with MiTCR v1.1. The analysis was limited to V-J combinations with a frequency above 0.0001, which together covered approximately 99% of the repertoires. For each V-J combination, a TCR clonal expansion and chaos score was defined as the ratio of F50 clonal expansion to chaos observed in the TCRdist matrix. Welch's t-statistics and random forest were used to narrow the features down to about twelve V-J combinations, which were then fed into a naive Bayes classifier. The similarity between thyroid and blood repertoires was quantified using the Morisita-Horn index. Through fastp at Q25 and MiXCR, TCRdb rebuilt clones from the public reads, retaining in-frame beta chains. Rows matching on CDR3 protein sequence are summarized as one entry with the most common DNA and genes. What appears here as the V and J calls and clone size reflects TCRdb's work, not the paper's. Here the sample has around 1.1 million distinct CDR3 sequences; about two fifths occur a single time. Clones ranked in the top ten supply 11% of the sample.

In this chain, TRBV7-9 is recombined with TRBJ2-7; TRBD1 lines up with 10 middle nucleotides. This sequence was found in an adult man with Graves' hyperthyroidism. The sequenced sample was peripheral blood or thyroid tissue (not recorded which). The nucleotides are TGTGCCAGCAGCCCCATGGGACAGGGGACCTACGAGCAGTACTTC. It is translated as CASSPMGQGTYEQYF.